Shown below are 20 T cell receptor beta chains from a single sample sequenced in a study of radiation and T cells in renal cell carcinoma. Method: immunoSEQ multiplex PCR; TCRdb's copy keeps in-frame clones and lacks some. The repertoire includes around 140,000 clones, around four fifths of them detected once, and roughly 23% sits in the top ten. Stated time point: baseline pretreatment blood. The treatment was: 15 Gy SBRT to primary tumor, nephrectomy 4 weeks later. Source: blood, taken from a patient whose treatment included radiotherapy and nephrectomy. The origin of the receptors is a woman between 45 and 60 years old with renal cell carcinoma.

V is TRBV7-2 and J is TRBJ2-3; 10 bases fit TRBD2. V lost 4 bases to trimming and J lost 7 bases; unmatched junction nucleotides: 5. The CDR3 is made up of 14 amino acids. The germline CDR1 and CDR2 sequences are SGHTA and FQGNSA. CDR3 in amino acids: CASSWSGRGNTQYF. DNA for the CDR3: TGTGCCAGCAGCTGGAGCGGGAGGGGAAATACGCAGTATTTT.

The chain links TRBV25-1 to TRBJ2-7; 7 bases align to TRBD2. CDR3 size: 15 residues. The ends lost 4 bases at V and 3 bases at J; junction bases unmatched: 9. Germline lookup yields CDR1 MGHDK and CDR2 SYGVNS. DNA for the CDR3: TGTGCCAGCAGTGCACGGGCTGGGGGGGACTACGAGCAGTACTTC. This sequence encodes CASSARAGGDYEQYF.

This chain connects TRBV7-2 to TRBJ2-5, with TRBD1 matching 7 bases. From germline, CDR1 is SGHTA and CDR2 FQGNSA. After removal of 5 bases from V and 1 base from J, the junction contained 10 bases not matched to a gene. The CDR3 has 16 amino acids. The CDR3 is CASSPQRAGGQETQYF. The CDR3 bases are TGTGCCAGCAGCCCCCAACGGGCAGGGGGCCAAGAGACCCAGTACTTC.

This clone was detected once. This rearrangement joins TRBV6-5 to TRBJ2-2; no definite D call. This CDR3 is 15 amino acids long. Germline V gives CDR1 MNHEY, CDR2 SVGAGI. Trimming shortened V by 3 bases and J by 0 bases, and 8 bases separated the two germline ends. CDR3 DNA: TGTGCCAGCAGTTATTTGCCACCGAACACCGGGGAGCTGTTTTTT. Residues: CASSYLPPNTGELFF.

CDR3 nucleotide sequence: TGCAGCGTTGAATGGATTGGGGGTCTTAACTATGGCTACACCTTC. This translates into CSVEWIGGLNYGYTF. The rearrangement joins TRBV29-1 to TRBJ1-2; D might be TRBD1 (5 bases). Trimming took 2 bases from V and 1 from J, leaving 14 bases between them. The CDR3 loop spans 15 amino acids. The germline gives CDR1 SQVTM, CDR2 ANQGSEA.

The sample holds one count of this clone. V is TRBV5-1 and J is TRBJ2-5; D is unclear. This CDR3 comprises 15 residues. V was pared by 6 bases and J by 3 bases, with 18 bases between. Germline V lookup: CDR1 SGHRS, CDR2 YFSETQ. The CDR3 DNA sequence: TGCGCCAGCAAAGAAGGCTCGTCGTTCGAAGAGACCCAGTACTTC. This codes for CASKEGSSFEETQYF.

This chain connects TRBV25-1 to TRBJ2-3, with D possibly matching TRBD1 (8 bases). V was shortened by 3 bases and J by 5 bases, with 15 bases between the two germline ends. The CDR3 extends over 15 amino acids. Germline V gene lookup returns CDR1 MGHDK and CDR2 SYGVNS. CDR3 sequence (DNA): TGTGCCAGCAGTGATTCCGGGGGGACAGGAGATACGCAGTATTTT. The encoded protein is CASSDSGGTGDTQYF.

The CDR3 bases are TGTGCCAGCAGCTTGACAGGGATTGGCTACACCTTC. Residues: CASSLTGIGYTF. V is TRBV7-2 and J is TRBJ1-2, with 7 bases identical to TRBD1. Unmatched junction bases numbered 2, after V lost 3 bases and J lost 7 bases. CDR1 is SGHTA, CDR2 FQGNSA, per germline. The CDR3 has 12 amino acids.

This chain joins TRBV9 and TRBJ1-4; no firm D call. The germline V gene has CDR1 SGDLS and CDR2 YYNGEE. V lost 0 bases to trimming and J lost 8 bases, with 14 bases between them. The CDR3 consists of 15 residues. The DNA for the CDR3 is TGTGCCAGCAGCGTAGACCAGGATATCGGGGAAAAACTGTTTTTT. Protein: CASSVDQDIGEKLFF.

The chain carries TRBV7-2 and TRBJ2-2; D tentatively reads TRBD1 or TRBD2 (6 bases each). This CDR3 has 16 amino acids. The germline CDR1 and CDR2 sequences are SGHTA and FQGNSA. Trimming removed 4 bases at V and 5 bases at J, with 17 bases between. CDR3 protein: CASSSGGQMVTGELFF. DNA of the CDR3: TGTGCCAGCAGCTCCGGGGGCCAAATGGTGACCGGGGAGCTGTTTTTT.

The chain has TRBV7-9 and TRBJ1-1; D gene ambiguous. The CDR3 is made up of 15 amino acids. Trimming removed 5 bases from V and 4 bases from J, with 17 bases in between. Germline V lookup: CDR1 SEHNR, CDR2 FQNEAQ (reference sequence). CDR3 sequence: CASSVEKGRRTEAFF. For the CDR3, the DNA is TGTGCCAGCAGCGTAGAAAAGGGCCGACGCACTGAAGCTTTCTTT.

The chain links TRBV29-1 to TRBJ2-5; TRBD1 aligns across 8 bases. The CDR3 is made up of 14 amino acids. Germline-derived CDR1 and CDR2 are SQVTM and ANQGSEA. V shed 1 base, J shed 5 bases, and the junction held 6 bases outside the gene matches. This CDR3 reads CSVEGTGYDETQYF. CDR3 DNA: TGCAGCGTTGAAGGGACAGGGTATGACGAGACCCAGTACTTC.

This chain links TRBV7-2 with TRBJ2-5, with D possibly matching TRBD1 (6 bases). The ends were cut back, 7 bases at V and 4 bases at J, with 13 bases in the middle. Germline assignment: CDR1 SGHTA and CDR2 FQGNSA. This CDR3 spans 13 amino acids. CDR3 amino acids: CASTPGELETQYF. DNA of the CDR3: TGTGCCAGCACCCCAGGGGAGCTAGAGACCCAGTACTTC.

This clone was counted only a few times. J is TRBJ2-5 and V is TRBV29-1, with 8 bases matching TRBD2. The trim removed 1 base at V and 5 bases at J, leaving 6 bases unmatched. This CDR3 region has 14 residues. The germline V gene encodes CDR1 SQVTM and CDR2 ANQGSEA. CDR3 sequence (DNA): TGCAGCGTTGAAGGCCCGGGGGGGTGGGAGACCCAGTACTTC. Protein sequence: CSVEGPGGWETQYF.

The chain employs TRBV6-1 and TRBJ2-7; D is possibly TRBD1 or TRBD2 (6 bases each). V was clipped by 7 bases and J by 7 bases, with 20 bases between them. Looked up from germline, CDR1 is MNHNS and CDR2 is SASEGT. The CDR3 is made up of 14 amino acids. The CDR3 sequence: CASTPHRGLREQYF. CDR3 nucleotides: TGTGCCAGCACTCCGCACCGGGGGCTCCGGGAGCAGTACTTC.

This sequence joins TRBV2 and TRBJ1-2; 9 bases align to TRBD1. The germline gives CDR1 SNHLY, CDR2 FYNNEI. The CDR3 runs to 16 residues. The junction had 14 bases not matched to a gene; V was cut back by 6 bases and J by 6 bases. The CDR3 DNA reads TGTGCCAGCAGCGACCCCATCTGGACAGGGGACCATGGCTACACCTTC. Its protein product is CASSDPIWTGDHGYTF.

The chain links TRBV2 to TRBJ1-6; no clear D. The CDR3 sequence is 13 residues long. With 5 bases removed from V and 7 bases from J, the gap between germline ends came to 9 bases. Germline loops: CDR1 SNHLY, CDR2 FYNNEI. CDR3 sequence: CASSPTRNSPLHF. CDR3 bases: TGTGCCAGCAGTCCGACCAGAAATTCACCCCTCCACTTT.

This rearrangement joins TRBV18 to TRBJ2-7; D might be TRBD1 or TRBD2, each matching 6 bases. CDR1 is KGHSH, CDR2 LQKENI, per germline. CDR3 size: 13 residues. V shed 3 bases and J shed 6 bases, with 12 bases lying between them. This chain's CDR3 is CASSPSGGGEQYF. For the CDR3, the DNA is TGTGCCAGCTCACCTTCCGGAGGGGGCGAGCAGTACTTC.

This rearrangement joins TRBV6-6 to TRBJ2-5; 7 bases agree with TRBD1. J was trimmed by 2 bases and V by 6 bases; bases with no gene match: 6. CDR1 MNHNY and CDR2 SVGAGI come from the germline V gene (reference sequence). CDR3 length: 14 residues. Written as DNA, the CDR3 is TGTGCCAGCAGCTTCGGGACAGTTCAAGAGACCCAGTACTTC. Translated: CASSFGTVQETQYF.

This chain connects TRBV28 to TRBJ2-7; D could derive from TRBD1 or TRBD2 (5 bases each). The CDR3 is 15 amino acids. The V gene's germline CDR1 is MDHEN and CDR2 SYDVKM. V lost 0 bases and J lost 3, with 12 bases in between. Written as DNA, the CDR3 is TGTGCCAGCAGTTTATGGGGGACGGCCAACTACGAGCAGTACTTC. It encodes CASSLWGTANYEQYF. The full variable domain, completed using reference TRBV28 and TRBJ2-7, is DVKVTQSSRYLVKRTGEKVFLECVQDMDHENMFWYRQDPGLGLRLIYFSYDVKMKEKGDIPEGYSVSREKKERFSLILESASTNQTSMYLCASSLWGTANYEQYFGPGTRLTVT.